This TCR beta chain comes out of a study of shared clonotypes between healthy human individuals. Researchers ran the assay at a deep level. Several immunoSEQ plates held equal portions of the genomic DNA taken from each subset. Libraries were prepared by immunoSEQ multiplex PCR; TCRdb keeps only in-frame clonotypes and omits some of them. This table has a few hundred thousand clones, around 96% appearing once. Healthy adults negative for HIV, lacking recent acute infections or vaccinations, served as donors. This sequence was found in a man aged 30-40 years in good health. The material sequenced was memory CD8+ T cells sorted from blood. The subset was: CD45RO+ cells pooled with CCR7-negative TemRA cells.

The CDR3 region is CASTGSGRAYNEQFF. In DNA, the CDR3 is TGTGCCAGCACCGGAAGCGGGAGGGCCTACAATGAGCAGTTCTTC. The chain uses TRBV5-5 and TRBJ2-1, with 10 bases fitting TRBD2. V trimming: 6 bases; J trimming: 2 bases; junction bases outside the gene matches: 5. Germline lookup yields CDR1 SGHKS and CDR2 YYEKEE (reference sequence). This CDR3 region has 15 residues.